Listed below are T cell receptor beta chains from one sample, sequenced in a study of T-cell reconstitution after alpha-beta-depleted transplantation in children. TCRdb used MiXCR to reprocess the PCR reads, holding one entry per CDR3 protein. The table records some 490,000 distinct CDR3 sequences, around 12% of them present only once. The starting material was PBMCs from the stem cell graft donor, obtained from the stem cell graft. The source is a human donor who donated a stem cell graft to a child with combined immunodeficiency. CDR3s include the opening cysteine and the closing phenylalanine or tryptophan. The order of the fields is V gene, D gene, clone size, J gene, CDR3 protein, CDR3 DNA. D genes are given only for firm matches. Some rows have no size entry. The others give once, few or many, or a class for an expanded clone.

>TRBV9|NA|NA|TRBJ2-1
CASSVGGGRNEQFF
TGTGCCAGCAGCGTTGGAGGGGGCAGAAATGAGCAGTTCTTC
>TRBV11-2|NA|few|TRBJ2-6
CASSLARSANVLTF
TGTGCCAGCAGCTTAGCTCGGTCGGCCAACGTCCTGACTTTC
>TRBV30|TRBD2|few|TRBJ2-7
CAMAPGRSSYEQYF
TGTGCCATGGCCCCCGGGAGGAGCTCCTACGAGCAGTACTTC
>TRBV7-2|NA|NA|TRBJ2-5
CASSFGGLKPLHF
TGTGCCAGCAGCTTCGGGGGTTTAAAACCTTTACACTTC
>TRBV5-1|NA|NA|TRBJ1-2
CASSLFSLNYGYTF
TGCGCCAGCAGCTTGTTCAGCCTTAACTATGGCTACACCTTC
>TRBV20-1|NA|NA|TRBJ1-1
CSAREVEGAPNTEAFF
TGCAGTGCTAGAGAGGTGGAGGGAGCCCCTAACACTGAAGCTTTCTTT
>TRBV7-8|TRBD2|few|TRBJ2-2
CASSLRLAGAGELFF
TGTGCCAGCAGCTTACGACTAGCGGGGGCCGGGGAGCTGTTTTTT
>TRBV12-3/TRBV12-4|TRBD2|many|TRBJ2-5
CASSHVRWWLAGPGETQYF
TGTGCCAGCAGTCATGTCCGTTGGTGGCTAGCGGGACCGGGAGAGACCCAGTACTTC
>TRBV12-3/TRBV12-4|TRBD2|many|TRBJ2-1
CASSGRLAGDNEQFF
TGTGCCAGCAGTGGACGACTAGCGGGAGATAATGAGCAGTTCTTC
>TRBV5-1|TRBD2|NA|TRBJ2-1
CASSLAASGRGMGERFF
TGCGCCAGCAGCTTGGCGGCTAGCGGGAGAGGCATGGGTGAGCGGTTCTTC
>TRBV11-2|NA|few|TRBJ2-3
CASSLDRALRGTDTQYF
TGTGCCAGCAGCTTAGATCGGGCCCTCCGGGGCACAGATACGCAGTATTTT
>TRBV20-1|TRBD1|few|TRBJ2-7
CTPQGGSSYEQYF
TGCACCCCACAGGGGGGAAGCTCCTACGAGCAGTACTTC
>TRBV6-1|TRBD2|few|TRBJ2-5
CASSEVRLAGGETQYF
TGTGCCAGCAGTGAAGTACGTCTAGCGGGGGGAGAGACCCAGTACTTC
>TRBV7-8|NA|few|TRBJ2-2
CASPEGLNTGELFF
TGTGCCAGCCCTGAGGGGCTTAACACCGGGGAGCTGTTTTTT
>TRBV12-3/TRBV12-4|TRBD1|few|TRBJ2-5
CASNRDRGLDRQYF
TGTGCCAGCAACAGGGACAGGGGGCTAGATAGACAGTACTTC
>TRBV20-1|TRBD1|NA|TRBJ1-3
CSARRTGGFSGNTIYF
TGCAGTGCTAGAAGGACAGGGGGCTTTAGTGGAAACACCATATATTTT
>TRBV18|TRBD2|many|TRBJ2-1
CASSPRLYAFRDYPGRHNEQFF
TGTGCCAGCTCACCACGCCTCTACGCGTTCCGGGACTACCCCGGGAGACACAATGAGCAGTTCTTC
>TRBV5-6|TRBD1|many|TRBJ2-3
CASSSGGQDTQYF
TGTGCCAGCAGTTCAGGGGGCCAAGATACGCAGTATTTT
>TRBV29-1|TRBD1|few|TRBJ1-2
CSVERGQGASGYTF
TGCAGCGTTGAGAGAGGACAGGGGGCAAGTGGCTACACCTTC
>TRBV28|NA|NA|TRBJ2-7
CASSYSGGLYEQYF
TGTGCCAGCAGTTACTCCGGGGGGCTCTACGAGCAGTACTTC
>TRBV4-3|NA|few|TRBJ2-5
CASSQRYEGGWQETQYF
TGCGCCAGCAGCCAGCGCTACGAGGGGGGCTGGCAAGAGACCCAGTACTTC
>TRBV27|NA|few|TRBJ2-7
CASSSPRVSYEQYF
TGTGCCAGCAGTTCCCCCAGGGTTTCATACGAGCAGTACTTC
>TRBV18|NA|few|TRBJ2-3
CASSPFGESSTDTQYF
TGTGCCAGCTCACCATTCGGGGAGAGTAGCACAGATACGCAGTATTTT
>TRBV12-3/TRBV12-4|NA|NA|TRBJ2-3
CASSLDRIDTQYF
TGTGCCAGCAGCCTCGACAGGATTGATACGCAGTATTTT
>TRBV20-1|NA|many|TRBJ2-5
CSARGVGDWETQYF
TGCAGTGCTAGGGGAGTGGGGGATTGGGAGACCCAGTACTTC
>TRBV6-2/TRBV6-3|TRBD1|NA|TRBJ2-7
CASPFGTGEKRGHEQYF
TGTGCCAGCCCATTCGGGACAGGGGAAAAGAGGGGCCACGAGCAGTACTTC
>TRBV10-3|TRBD1|NA|TRBJ1-1
CAIRDRGGNTEAFF
TGTGCCATCCGGGACAGGGGTGGGAACACTGAAGCTTTCTTT
>TRBV5-1|NA|many|TRBJ2-2
CASSLPQGNTGELFF
TGCGCCAGCAGCCTACCCCAGGGAAACACCGGGGAGCTGTTTTTT
>TRBV3-1|NA|NA|TRBJ2-7
CASSQDWGASYEQYF
TGTGCCAGCAGCCAAGATTGGGGGGCCTCCTACGAGCAGTACTTC
>TRBV11-2|NA|NA|TRBJ2-1
CASTNWVSSSYNEQFF
TGTGCCAGCACCAACTGGGTCTCAAGCTCCTACAATGAGCAGTTCTTC